This note documents a single T cell receptor beta chain sequence. At one end, the junction sequence differs from germline, possibly due to a read error. This entry belongs to a study of blood T cells in healthy people across ages. Through a sample-barcoded 5' primer and a J-beta primer mix, a second PCR was run for roughly 6 to 12 cycles. Via MiXCR, TCRdb re-called the 5' RACE reads, giving one row per CDR3 protein. The sample has hundreds of thousands of distinct CDR3 sequences; about 43% are singletons. This CDR3 is built from 16 residues. Germline-derived CDR1 and CDR2 are MGHRA and YSYEKL. The chain is built from TRBV4-1 and TRBJ2-3; TRBD2 matches 14 bases. The clonotype comes from a man older than 75 in good health. Sequenced: blood. The CDR3 is CAGSQGLAGGTDTQYF. The CDR3 coding sequence is TGCGCCGGCAGCCAGGGACTAGCGGGAGGCACAGATACGCAGTATTTT.